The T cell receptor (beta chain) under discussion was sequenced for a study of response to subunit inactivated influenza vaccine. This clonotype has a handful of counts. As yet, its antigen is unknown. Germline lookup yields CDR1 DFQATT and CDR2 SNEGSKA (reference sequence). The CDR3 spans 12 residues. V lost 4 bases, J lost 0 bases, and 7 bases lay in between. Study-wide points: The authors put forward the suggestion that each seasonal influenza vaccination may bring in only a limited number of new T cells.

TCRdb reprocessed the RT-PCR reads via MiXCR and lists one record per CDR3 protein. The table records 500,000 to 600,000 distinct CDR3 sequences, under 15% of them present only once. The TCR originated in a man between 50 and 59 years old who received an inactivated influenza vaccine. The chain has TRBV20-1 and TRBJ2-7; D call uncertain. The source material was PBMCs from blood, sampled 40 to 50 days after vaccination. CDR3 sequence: CSAKDNSYEQYF. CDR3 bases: TGCAGTGCTAAAGACAACTCCTACGAGCAGTACTTC.